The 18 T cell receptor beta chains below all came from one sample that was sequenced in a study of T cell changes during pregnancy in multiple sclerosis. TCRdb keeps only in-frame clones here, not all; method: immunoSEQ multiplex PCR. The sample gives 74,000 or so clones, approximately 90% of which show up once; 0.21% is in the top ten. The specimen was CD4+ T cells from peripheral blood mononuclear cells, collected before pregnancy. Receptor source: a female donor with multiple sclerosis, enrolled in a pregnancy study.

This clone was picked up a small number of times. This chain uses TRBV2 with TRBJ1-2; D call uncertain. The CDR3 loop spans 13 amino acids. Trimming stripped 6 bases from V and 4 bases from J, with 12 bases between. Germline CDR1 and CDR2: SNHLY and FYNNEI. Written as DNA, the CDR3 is TGTGCCAGCAGCCTCGTGACGGGCTATGGCTACACCTTC. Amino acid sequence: CASSLVTGYGYTF.

The CDR3 DNA is TGTGCCAGCAGTCAACAGGGGCGCTCCTACAATGAGCAGTTCTTC. Its protein is CASSQQGRSYNEQFF. V usage is TRBV6-1 and J usage is TRBJ2-1; 7 bases align to TRBD1. V was pared by 5 bases and J by 0 bases, with 4 bases of the junction left unmatched. This CDR3 is 15 amino acids long. CDR1 is MNHNS and CDR2 is SASEGT in the germline V gene.

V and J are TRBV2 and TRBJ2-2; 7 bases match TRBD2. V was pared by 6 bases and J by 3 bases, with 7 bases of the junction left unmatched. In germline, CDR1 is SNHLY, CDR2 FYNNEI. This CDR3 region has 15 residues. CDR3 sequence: CASSGRTGYTGELFF. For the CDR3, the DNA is TGTGCCAGCAGCGGGAGGACGGGTTACACCGGGGAGCTGTTTTTT.

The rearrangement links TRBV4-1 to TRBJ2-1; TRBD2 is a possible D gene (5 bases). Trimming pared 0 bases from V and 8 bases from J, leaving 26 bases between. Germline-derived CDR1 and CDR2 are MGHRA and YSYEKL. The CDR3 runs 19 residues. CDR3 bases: TGCGCCAGCAGCCAAGATTGGGGTAAAACGGCAAACTTGAGGGATGAGCAGTTCTTC. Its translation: CASSQDWGKTANLRDEQFF.

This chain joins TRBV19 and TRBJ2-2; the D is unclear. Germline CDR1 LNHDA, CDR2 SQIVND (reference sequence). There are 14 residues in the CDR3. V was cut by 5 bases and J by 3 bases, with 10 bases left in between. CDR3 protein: CASSGTVDTGELFF. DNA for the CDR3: TGTGCCAGTAGTGGCACAGTTGACACCGGGGAGCTGTTTTTT. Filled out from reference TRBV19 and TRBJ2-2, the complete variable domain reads DGGITQSPKYLFRKEGQNVTLSCEQNLNHDAMYWYRQDPGQGLRLIYYSQIVNDFQKGDIAEGYSVSREKKESFPLTVTSAQKNPTAFYLCASSGTVDTGELFFGEGSRLTVL.

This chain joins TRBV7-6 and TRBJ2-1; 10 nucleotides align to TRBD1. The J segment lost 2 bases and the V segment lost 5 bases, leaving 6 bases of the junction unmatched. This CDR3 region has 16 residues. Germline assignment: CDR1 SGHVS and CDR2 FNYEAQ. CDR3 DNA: TGTGCCAGCAGCCCCCGGACAGGGGGGACCTACAATGAGCAGTTCTTC. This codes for CASSPRTGGTYNEQFF.

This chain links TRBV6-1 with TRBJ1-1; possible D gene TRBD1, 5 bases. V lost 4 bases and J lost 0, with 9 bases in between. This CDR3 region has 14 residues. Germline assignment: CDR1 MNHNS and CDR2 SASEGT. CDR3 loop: CASSGQGVNTEAFF. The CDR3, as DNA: TGTGCCAGCAGTGGGCAGGGCGTGAACACTGAAGCTTTCTTT.

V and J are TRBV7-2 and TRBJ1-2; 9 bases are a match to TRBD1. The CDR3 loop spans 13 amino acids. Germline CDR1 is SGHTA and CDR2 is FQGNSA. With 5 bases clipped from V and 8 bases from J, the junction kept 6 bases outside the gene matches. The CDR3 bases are TGTGCCAGCAGCCCACAGGGGGCGGGGGGCTACACCTTC. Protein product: CASSPQGAGGYTF.

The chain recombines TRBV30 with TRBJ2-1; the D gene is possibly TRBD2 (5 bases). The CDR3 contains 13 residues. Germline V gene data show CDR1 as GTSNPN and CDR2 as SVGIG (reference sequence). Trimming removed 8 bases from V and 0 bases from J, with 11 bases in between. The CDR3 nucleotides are TGTGCCGGAAGCGGAAACTCCTACAATGAGCAGTTCTTC. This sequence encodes CAGSGNSYNEQFF.

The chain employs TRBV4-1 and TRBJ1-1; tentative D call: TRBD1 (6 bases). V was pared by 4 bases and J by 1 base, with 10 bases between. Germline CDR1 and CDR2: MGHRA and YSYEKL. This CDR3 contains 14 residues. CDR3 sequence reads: CASSLGQWNTEAFF. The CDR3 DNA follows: TGCGCCAGCAGCCTAGGACAGTGGAACACTGAAGCTTTCTTT.

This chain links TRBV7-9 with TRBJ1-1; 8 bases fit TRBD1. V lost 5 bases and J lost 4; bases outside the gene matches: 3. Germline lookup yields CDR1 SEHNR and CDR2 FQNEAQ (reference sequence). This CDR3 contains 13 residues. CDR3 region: CASSGTGGTEAFF. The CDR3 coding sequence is TGTGCCAGCAGCGGCACAGGGGGCACTGAAGCTTTCTTT. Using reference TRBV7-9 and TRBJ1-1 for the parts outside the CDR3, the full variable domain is DTGVSQNPRHKITKRGQNVTFRCDPISEHNRLYWYRQTLGQGPEFLTYFQNEAQLEKSRLLSDRFSAERPKGSFSTLEIQRTEQGDSAMYLCASSGTGGTEAFFGQGTRLTVV.

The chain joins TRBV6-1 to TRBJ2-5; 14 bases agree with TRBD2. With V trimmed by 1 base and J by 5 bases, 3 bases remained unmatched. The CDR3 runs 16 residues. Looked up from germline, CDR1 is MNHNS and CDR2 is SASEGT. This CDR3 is CASSEVWTSGRETQYF. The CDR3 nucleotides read TGTGCCAGCAGTGAAGTTTGGACTAGCGGGAGGGAGACCCAGTACTTC.

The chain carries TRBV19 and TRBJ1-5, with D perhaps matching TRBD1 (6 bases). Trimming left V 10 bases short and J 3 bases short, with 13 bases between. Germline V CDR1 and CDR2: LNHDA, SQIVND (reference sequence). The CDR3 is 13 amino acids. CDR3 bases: TGTGCCACAACGACAGGTTACAATCAGCCCCAGCATTTT. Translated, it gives CATTTGYNQPQHF.

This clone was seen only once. The CDR3 sequence: CASSPLDSRGAYEQYF. In nucleotides, the CDR3 is TGTGCCAGCAGTCCGCTTGACTCCCGTGGTGCCTACGAGCAGTACTTC. The V gene is TRBV27, the J gene TRBJ2-7; D is ambiguous. Germline V gene lookup returns CDR1 MNHEY and CDR2 SMNVEV (reference sequence). The V gene lost 5 bases and the J gene lost 2 bases, with 19 bases spanning the gap. This CDR3 has 16 residues.

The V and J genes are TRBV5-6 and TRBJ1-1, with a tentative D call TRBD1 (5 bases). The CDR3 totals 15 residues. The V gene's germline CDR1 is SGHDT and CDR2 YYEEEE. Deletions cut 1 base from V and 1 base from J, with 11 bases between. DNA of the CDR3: TGTGCCAGCAGCTTGAGCGGGGGACCGAACACTGAAGCTTTCTTT. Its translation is CASSLSGGPNTEAFF.

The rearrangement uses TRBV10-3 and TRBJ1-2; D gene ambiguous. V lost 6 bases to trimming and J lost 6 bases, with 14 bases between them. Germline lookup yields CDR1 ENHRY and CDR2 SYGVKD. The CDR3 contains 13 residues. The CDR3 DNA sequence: TGTGCCATCAGCCACACCGAAGTCAATGGCTACACCTTC. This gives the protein CAISHTEVNGYTF.

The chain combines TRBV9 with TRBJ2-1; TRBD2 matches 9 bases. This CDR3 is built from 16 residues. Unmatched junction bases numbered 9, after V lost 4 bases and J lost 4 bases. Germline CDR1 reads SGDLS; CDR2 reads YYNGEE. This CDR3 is CASSPRLAGAYNEQFF. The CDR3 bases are TGTGCCAGCAGCCCCAGATTAGCGGGAGCTTACAATGAGCAGTTCTTC.

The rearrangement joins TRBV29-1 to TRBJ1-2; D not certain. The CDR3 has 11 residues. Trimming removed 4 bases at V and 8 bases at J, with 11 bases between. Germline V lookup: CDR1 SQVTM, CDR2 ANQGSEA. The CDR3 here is CSVAESRGYTF. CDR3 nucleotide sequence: TGCAGCGTTGCCGAATCGAGGGGCTACACCTTC.